What follows is one T cell receptor (beta chain) and its context. At one end the junction does not follow the germline gene, possibly because of a read error. These data originate in a study of blood T cell repertoires in COVID-19. TCRdb's copy holds only in-frame clones and misses some; the assay was immunoSEQ multiplex PCR. The sample records roughly 440,000 clones, more than 70% being singletons. Per the germline V gene, CDR1 is MNHEY and CDR2 is SVGAGI. The CDR3 runs to 13 residues. The sample was peripheral blood. This TCR was sampled from a woman aged 45-60 years with COVID-19, enrolled during active disease. This chain joins TRBV6-5 and TRBJ2-1; TRBD2 is a possible D gene (6 bases). The CDR3 loop is CASIRDSHNEQFF. The CDR3 region has the DNA TGTGCCAGCATTCGGGACTCCCACAATGAGCAGTTCTTC.